This TCR beta chain derives from a study of T cell responses to AZD1222 COVID-19 vaccine. Trimming stripped 0 bases from V and 7 bases from J, with 18 bases between. CDR3 length: 16 residues. Germline-derived CDR1 and CDR2 are LGHNA and YSLEER. Profiled with immunoSEQ multiplex PCR; TCRdb holds only in-frame clones, not every one. The table includes 75,000 to 90,000 clones, 89% detected once. This clonotype originated in an adult in good health. Sequenced here: peripheral blood, sampled on day 0 of AZD1222 vaccination. The chain joins TRBV4-3 to TRBJ1-2; a weak D match, TRBD1 (6 bases). In DNA form, the CDR3 reads TGCGCCAGCAGCCAAGATGGACAGATAACGACGGGTGGCTACACCTTC. Residues: CASSQDGQITTGGYTF.